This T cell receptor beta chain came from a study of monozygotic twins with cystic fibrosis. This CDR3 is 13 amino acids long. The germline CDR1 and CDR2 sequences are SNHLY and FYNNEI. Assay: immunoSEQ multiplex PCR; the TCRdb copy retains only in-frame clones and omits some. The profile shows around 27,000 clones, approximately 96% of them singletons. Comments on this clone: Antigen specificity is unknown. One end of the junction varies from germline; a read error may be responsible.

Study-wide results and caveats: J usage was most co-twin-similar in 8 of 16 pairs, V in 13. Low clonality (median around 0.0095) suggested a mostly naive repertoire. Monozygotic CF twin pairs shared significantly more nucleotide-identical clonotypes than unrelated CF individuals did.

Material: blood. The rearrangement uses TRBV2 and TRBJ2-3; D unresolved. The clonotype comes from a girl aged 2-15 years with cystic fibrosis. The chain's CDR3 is CASSPESTDAQYF. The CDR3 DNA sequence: TGTGCCAGCTCCCCGGAGAGCACAGATGCGCAGTATTTT.